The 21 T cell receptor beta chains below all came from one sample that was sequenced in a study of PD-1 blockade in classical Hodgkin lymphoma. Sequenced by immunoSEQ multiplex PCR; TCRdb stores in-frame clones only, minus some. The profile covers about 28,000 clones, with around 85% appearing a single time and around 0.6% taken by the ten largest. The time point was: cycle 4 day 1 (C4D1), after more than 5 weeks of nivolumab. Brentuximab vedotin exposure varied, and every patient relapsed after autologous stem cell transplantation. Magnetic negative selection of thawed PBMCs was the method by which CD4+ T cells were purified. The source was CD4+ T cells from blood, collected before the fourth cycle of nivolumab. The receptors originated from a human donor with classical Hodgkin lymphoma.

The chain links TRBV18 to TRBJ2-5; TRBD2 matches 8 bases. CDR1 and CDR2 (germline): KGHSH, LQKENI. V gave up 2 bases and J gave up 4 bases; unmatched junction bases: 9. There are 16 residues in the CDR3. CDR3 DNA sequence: TGTGCCAGCTCACCAAGGACTAGCCGGCTGGGAGAGACCCAGTACTTC. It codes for CASSPRTSRLGETQYF. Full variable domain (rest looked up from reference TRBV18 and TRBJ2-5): NAGVMQNPRHLVRRRGQEARLRCSPMKGHSHVYWYRQLPEEGLKFMVYLQKENIIDESGMPKERFSAEFPKEGPSILRIQQVVRGDSAAYFCASSPRTSRLGETQYFGPGTRLLVL.

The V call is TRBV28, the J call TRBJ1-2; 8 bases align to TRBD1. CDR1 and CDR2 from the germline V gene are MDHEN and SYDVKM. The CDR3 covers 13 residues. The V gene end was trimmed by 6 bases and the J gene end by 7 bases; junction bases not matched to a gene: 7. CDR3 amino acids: CASSPGGRAGYTF. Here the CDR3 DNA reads TGTGCCAGCAGCCCAGGGGGCCGTGCTGGCTACACCTTC.

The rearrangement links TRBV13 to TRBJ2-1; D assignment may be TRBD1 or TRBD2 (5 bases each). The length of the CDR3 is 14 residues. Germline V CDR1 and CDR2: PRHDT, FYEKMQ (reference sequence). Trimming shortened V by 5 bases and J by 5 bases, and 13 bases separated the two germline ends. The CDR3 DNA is TGTGCCAGCAGCAACGGGGCTACGAACAATGAGCAGTTCTTC. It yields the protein CASSNGATNNEQFF.

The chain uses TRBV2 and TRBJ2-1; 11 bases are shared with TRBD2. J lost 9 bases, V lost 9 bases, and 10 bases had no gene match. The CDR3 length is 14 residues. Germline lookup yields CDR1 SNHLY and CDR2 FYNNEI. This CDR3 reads CASAKLAGEGEQFF. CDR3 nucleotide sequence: TGTGCCAGTGCAAAACTAGCGGGAGAAGGTGAGCAGTTCTTC. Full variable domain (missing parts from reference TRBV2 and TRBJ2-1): EPEVTQTPSHQVTQMGQEVILRCVPISNHLYFYWYRQILGQKVEFLVSFYNNEISEKSEIFDDQFSVERPDGSNFTLKIRSTKLEDSAMYFCASAKLAGEGEQFFGPGTRLTVL.

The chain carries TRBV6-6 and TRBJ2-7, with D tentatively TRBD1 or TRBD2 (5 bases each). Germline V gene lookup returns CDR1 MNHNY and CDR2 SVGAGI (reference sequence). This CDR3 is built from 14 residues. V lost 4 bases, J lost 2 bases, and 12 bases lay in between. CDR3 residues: CASSFRDGPYEQYF. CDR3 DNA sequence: TGTGCCAGCAGTTTCCGGGACGGCCCCTACGAGCAGTACTTC.

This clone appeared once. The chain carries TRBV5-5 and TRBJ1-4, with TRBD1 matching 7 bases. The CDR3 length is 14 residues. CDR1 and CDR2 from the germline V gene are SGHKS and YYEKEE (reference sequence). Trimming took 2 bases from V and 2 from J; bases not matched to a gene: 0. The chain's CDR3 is CASSLGGTNEKLFF. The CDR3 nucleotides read TGTGCCAGCAGCTTAGGGGGCACTAATGAAAAACTGTTTTTT.

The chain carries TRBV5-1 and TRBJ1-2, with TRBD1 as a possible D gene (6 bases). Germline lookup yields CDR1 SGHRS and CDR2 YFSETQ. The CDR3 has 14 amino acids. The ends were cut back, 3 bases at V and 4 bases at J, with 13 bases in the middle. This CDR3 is CASSSTGPLYGYTF. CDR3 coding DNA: TGCGCCAGCAGCTCGACAGGCCCTCTCTATGGCTACACCTTC.

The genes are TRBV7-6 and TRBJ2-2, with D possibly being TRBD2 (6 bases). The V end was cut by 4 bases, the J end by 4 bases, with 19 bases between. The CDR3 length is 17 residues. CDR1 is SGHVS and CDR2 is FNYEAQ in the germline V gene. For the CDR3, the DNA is TGTGCCAGCAGCTCCCATTATAGGAGGGGAAGCACCGGGGAGCTGTTTTTT. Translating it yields CASSSHYRRGSTGELFF.

The DNA for the CDR3 is TGTGCCAGCCAAAGTTGGATAGGGCCAGATACGCAGTATTTT. This gives the protein CASQSWIGPDTQYF. The chain links TRBV2 to TRBJ2-3, with D unclear. V was cut by 8 bases and J by 4 bases, with 16 bases left in between. In germline, CDR1 is SNHLY, CDR2 FYNNEI. The CDR3 consists of 14 residues.

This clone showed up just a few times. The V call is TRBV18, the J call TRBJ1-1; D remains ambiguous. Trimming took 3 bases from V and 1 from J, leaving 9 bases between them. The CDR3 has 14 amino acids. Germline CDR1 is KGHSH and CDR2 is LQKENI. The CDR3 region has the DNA TGTGCCAGCTCACCGACCGGGAAGAACACTGAAGCTTTCTTT. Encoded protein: CASSPTGKNTEAFF.

The CDR3 nucleotides read TGTGCCATCAGTGAACGGGAAATAGAGACCCAGTACTTC. This encodes CAISEREIETQYF. V gene TRBV10-3 combines with J gene TRBJ2-5; D perhaps matches TRBD2 (5 bases). From germline, CDR1 is ENHRY and CDR2 SYGVKD. Trimming pared 3 bases from V and 4 bases from J, leaving 9 bases between. CDR3 length: 13 amino acids.

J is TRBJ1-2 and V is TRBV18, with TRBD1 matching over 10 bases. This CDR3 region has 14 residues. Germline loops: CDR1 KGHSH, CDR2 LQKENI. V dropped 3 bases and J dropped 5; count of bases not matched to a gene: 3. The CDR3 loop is CASSPGDRGYGYTF. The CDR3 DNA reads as TGTGCCAGCTCACCTGGGGACAGGGGTTATGGCTACACCTTC.

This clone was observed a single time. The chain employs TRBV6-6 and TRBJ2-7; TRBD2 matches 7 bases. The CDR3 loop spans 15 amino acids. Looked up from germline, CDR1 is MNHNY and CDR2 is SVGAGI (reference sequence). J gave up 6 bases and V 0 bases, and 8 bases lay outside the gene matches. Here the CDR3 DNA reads TGTGCCAGCAGTTACTCGGCCGCGGGAGTCGCCGAGCAGTACTTC. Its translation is CASSYSAAGVAEQYF.

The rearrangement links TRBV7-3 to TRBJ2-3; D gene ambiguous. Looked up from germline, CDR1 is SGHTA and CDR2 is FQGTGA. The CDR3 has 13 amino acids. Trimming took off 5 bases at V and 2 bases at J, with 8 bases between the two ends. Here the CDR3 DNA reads TGTGCCAGCAGCCGATACTACACAGATACGCAGTATTTT. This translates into CASSRYYTDTQYF.

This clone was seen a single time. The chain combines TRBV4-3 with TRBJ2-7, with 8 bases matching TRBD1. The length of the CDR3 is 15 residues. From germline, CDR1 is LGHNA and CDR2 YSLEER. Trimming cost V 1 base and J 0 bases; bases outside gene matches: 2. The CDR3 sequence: CASSQGQGFSYEQYF. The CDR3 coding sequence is TGCGCCAGCAGCCAAGGACAGGGGTTCTCCTACGAGCAGTACTTC.

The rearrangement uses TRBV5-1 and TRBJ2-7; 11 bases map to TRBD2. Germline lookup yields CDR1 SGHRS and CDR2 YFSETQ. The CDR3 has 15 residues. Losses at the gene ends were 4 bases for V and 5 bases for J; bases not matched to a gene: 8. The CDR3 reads CASSSGTSGVHEQYF. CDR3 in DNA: TGCGCCAGCAGCAGTGGGACTAGCGGAGTCCACGAGCAGTACTTC.

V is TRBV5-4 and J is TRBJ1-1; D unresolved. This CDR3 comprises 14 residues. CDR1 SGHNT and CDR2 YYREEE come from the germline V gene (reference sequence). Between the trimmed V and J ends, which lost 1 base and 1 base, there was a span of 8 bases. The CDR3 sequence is CASSLRFTNTEAFF. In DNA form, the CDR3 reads TGTGCCAGCAGCTTGAGGTTCACGAACACTGAAGCTTTCTTT.

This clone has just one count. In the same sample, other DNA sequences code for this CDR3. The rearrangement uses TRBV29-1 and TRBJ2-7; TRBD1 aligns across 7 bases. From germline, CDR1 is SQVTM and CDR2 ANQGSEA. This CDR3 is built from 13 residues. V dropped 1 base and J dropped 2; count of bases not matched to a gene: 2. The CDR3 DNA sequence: TGCAGCGTTGAAGGGCAGGGGGCCTACGAGCAGTACTTC. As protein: CSVEGQGAYEQYF.

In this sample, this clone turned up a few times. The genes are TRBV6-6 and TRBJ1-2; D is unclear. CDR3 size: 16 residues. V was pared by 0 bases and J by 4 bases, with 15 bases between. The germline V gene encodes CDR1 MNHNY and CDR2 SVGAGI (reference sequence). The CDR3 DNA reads TGTGCCAGCAGTTACTCGTTGGTCCGGGCGCCCTATGGCTACACCTTC. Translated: CASSYSLVRAPYGYTF.

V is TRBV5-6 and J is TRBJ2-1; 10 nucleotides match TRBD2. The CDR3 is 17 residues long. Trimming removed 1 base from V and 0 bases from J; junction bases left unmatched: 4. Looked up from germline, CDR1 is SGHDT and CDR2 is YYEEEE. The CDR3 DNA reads TGTGCCAGCAGCTTGCCACTAGCGGGAAGCTCCTACAATGAGCAGTTCTTC. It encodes CASSLPLAGSSYNEQFF.

CDR3 bases: TGTGCCAGCAGCTTAGATCGGGTAGCGGCGAACACCGGGGAGCTGTTTTTT. Translation gives CASSLDRVAANTGELFF. V gene TRBV11-2 combines with J gene TRBJ2-2, with D possibly being TRBD2 (6 bases). Germline V gene sequence: CDR1 SGHAT, CDR2 FQNNGV. The CDR3 runs to 17 residues. V was cut by 0 bases and J by 0 bases, with 11 bases left in between. The whole variable domain, filled in from reference TRBV11-2 and TRBJ2-2, reads EAGVAQSPRYKIIEKRQSVAFWCNPISGHATLYWYQQILGQGPKLLIQFQNNGVVDDSQLPKDRFSAERLKGVDSTLKIQPAKLEDSAVYLCASSLDRVAANTGELFFGEGSRLTVL.